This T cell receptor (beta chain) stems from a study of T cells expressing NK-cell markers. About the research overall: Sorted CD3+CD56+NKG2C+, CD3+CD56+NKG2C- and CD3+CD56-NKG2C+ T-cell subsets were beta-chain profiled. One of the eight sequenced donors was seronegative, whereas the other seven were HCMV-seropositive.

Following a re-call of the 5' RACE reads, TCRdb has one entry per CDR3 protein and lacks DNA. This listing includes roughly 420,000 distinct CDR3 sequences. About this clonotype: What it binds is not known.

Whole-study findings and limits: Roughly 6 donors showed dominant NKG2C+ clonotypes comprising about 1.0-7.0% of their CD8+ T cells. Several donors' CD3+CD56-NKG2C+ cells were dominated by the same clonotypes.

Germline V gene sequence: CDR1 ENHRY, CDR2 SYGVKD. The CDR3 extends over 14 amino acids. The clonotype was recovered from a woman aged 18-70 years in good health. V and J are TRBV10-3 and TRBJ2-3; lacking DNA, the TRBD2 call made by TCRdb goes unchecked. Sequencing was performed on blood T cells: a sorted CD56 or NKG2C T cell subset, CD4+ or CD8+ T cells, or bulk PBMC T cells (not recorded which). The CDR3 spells CAISPGGPADTQYF.